The 5 T cell receptor beta chains below come from one sample, sequenced in a study of Ad26.COV2.S vaccination and SARS-CoV-2 variants. Clones were sequenced by immunoSEQ multiplex PCR, and TCRdb holds only the in-frame ones, with some missing. This table has some 480,000 clones, approximately 88% appearing once. Specified treatment: about 20 received Ad26.COV2.S at low or high dose, single or two shots; a few received placebo; per-sample allocation not given. Day 63 following the first vaccine or placebo injection was when the samples were taken. The sequences come from peripheral blood, collected in a trial of Ad26.COV2.S vaccine versus placebo. The receptor source for this set is a person aged 18-65 years who received the Ad26.COV2.S COVID-19 vaccine or a placebo.

J is TRBJ1-4 and V is TRBV5-1, with TRBD1 matching 12 bases. Trimming at V came to 6 bases and at J to 5 bases, leaving 8 bases not matched to a gene. There are 16 residues in the CDR3. Germline CDR1 and CDR2: SGHRS and YFSETQ. The DNA of the CDR3 is TGCGCCAGCAAGTCGGGACAGGGGGCCCTAAATGAAAAACTGTTTTTT. Protein sequence: CASKSGQGALNEKLFF.

The chain combines TRBV2 with TRBJ2-2; TRBD2 matches 15 bases. This CDR3 has 18 amino acids. The germline CDR1 and CDR2 sequences are SNHLY and FYNNEI. The J segment lost 4 bases and the V segment lost 7 bases, leaving 10 bases of the junction unmatched. The CDR3 nucleotides are TGTGCCAGCATCCCCGCGGGACTAGCGGGAGGAAGCACCGGGGAGCTGTTTTTT. Translating it yields CASIPAGLAGGSTGELFF.

CDR3 protein: CASSLPSWEQFF. DNA for the CDR3: TGTGCCAGCAGCTTACCCTCATGGGAGCAGTTCTTC. The chain links TRBV11-2 to TRBJ2-1; D is unresolved. Trimming stripped 2 bases from V and 10 bases from J, with 9 bases between. This CDR3 spans 12 amino acids. Germline-derived CDR1 and CDR2 are SGHAT and FQNNGV. The full variable domain, with the rest looked up from reference TRBV11-2 and TRBJ2-1, is EAGVAQSPRYKIIEKRQSVAFWCNPISGHATLYWYQQILGQGPKLLIQFQNNGVVDDSQLPKDRFSAERLKGVDSTLKIQPAKLEDSAVYLCASSLPSWEQFFGPGTRLTVL.

V gene TRBV5-1 combines with J gene TRBJ2-3, with D unresolved. The CDR3 covers 15 residues. Germline V gene sequence: CDR1 SGHRS, CDR2 YFSETQ. V was cut by 0 bases and J by 0 bases, with 8 bases left in between. In nucleotides, the CDR3 is TGCGCCAGCAGCTTGGACAGACCTAGCACAGATACGCAGTATTTT. Its protein product is CASSLDRPSTDTQYF.

V is TRBV30 and J is TRBJ1-1; 7 nucleotides line up with TRBD1. The V gene's germline CDR1 is GTSNPN and CDR2 SVGIG (reference sequence). V lost 2 bases and J lost 4; bases outside the gene matches: 7. The CDR3 is made up of 14 amino acids. The chain's CDR3 is CAWSPRQGVTEAFF. Written as DNA, the CDR3 is TGTGCCTGGAGTCCTAGACAGGGTGTCACTGAAGCTTTCTTT.